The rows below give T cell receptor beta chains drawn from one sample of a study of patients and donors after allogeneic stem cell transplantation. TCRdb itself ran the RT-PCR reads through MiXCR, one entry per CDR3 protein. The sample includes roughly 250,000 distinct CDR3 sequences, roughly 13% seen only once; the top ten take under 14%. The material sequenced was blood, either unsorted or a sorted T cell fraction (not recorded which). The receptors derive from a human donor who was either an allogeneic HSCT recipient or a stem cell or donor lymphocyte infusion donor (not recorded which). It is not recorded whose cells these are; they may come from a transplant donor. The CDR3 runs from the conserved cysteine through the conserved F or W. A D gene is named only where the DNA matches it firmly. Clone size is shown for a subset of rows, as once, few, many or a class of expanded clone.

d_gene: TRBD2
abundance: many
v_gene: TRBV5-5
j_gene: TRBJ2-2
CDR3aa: CASSPIGTSTGELFF
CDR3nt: TGTGCCAGCAGCCCCATCGGGACTAGCACCGGGGAGCTGTTTTTT

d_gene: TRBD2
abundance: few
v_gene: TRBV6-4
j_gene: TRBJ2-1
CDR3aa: CASSGLAGDYNEQFF
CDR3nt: TGTGCCAGCAGTGGACTAGCGGGAGACTACAATGAGCAGTTCTTC

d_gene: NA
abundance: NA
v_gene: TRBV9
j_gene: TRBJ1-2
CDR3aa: CASSVVSEGRYGYTF
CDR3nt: TGTGCCAGCAGCGTAGTCTCAGAGGGGCGCTATGGCTACACCTTC

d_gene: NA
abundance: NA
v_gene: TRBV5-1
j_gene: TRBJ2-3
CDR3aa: CASSHGPRTDTQYF
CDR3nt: TGCGCCAGCAGCCACGGTCCTCGCACAGATACGCAGTATTTT

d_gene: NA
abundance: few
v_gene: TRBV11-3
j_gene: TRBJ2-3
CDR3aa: CASSLDLGTTDTQYF
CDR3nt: TGTGCCAGCAGCTTAGATCTTGGGACCACGGATACGCAGTATTTT

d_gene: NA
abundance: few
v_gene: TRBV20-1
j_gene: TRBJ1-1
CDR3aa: CSAREADMATEAFF
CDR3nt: TGCAGTGCTAGAGAGGCTGATATGGCCACTGAAGCTTTCTTT

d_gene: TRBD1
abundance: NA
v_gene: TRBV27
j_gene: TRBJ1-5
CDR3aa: CAGSIRDSRKHQPQHF
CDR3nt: TGTGCCGGATCCATCCGGGACAGCAGAAAACATCAGCCCCAGCATTTT

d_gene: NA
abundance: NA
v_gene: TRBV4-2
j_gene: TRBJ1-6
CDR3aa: CASSRKEGEGSPLHF
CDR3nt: TGTGCCAGCAGCCGCAAAGAAGGTGAGGGATCACCCCTCCACTTT

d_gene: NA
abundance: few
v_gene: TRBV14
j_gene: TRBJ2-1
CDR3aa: CASSLLQTRGSYNEQFF
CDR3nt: TGTGCCAGCAGCCTATTGCAAACGAGAGGGTCCTACAATGAGCAGTTCTTC

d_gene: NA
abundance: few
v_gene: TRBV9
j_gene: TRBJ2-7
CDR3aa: CASSALGGQGYEQYF
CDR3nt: TGTGCCAGCAGCGCCCTGGGGGGACAAGGCTACGAGCAGTACTTC

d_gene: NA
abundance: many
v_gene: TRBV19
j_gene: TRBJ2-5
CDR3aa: CAGAKSAQETQYF
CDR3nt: TGTGCCGGCGCAAAAAGCGCCCAAGAGACCCAGTACTTC

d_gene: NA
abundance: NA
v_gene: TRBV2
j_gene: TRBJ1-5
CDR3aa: CASSGDGSNQPQHF
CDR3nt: TGTGCCAGCAGTGGGGACGGATCCAATCAGCCCCAGCATTTT

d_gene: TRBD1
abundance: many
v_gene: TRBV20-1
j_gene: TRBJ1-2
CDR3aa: CSVLQGLRNYGYTF
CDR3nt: TGCAGTGTTTTACAGGGGCTTCGTAACTATGGCTACACCTTC

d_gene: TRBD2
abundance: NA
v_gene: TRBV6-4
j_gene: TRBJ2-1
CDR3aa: CASSDSGSGGNEQFF
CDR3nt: TGTGCCAGCAGTGACTCAGGTAGCGGGGGCAATGAGCAGTTCTTC

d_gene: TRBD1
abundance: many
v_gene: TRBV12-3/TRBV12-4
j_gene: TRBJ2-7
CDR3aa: CASSRGQNEQYF
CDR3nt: TGTGCCAGCAGCCGGGGACAGAACGAGCAGTACTTC

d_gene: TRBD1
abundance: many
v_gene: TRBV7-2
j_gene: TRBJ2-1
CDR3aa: CASSLRQGQNEQFF
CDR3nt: TGTGCCAGCAGCTTACGACAGGGGCAGAATGAGCAGTTCTTC

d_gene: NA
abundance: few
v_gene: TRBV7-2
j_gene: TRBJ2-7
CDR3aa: CASSLGGGQTYEQYF
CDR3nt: TGTGCCAGCAGCTTAGGGGGGGGACAGACCTACGAGCAGTACTTC

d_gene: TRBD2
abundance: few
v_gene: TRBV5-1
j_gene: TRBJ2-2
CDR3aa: CASSSNERGKNTGELFF
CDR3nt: TGCGCCAGCAGCTCCAACGAGCGGGGCAAAAACACCGGGGAGCTGTTTTTT

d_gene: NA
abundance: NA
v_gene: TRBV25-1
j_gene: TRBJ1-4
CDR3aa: CATSRGAGGEKLFF
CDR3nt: TGTGCCACATCCCGCGGGGCCGGTGGGGAAAAACTGTTTTTT

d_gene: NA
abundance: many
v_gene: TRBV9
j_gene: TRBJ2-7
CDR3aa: CASSVEPASSYEQYF
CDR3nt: TGTGCCAGCAGCGTAGAGCCCGCTTCTTCCTACGAGCAGTACTTC

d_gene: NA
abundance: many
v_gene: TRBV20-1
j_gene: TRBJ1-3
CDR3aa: CSALRGNTIYF
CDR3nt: TGCAGTGCTCTCAGAGGAAACACCATATATTTT

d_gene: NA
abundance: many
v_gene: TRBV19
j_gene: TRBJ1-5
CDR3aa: CATQGTDRSNQPQHF
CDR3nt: TGTGCCACCCAGGGGACGGACAGAAGCAATCAGCCCCAGCATTTT

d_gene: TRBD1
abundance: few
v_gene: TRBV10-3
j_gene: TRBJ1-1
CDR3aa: CAIRGTGNTEAFF
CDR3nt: TGTGCCATCAGGGGGACAGGGAACACTGAAGCTTTCTTT

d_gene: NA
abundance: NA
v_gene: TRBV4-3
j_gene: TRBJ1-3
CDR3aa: CASSQDLTGRGGNTIYF
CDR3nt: TGCGCCAGCAGCCAAGATCTTACAGGGAGAGGGGGAAACACCATATATTTT

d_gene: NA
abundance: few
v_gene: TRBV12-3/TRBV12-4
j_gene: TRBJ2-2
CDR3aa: CASSPRQGSSGELFF
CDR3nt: TGTGCCAGCAGCCCCAGGCAGGGGAGCTCCGGGGAGCTGTTTTTT

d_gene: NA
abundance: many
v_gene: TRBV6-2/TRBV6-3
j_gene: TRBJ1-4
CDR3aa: CASSYILGGTEEKLFF
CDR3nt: TGTGCCAGCAGTTACATTCTCGGGGGCACTGAAGAAAAACTGTTTTTT

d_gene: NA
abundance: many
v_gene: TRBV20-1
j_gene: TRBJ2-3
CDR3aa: CSAESGADVDTQYF
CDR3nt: TGCAGTGCTGAGAGCGGAGCGGACGTCGATACGCAGTATTTT

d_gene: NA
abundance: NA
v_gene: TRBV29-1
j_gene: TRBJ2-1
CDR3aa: CSVEPGAGSEQLF
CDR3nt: TGCAGCGTTGAACCGGGGGCGGGAAGTGAGCAGCTCTTC

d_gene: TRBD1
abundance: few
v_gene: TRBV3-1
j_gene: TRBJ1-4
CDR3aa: CASSLTPGQGNEKLFF
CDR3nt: TGTGCCAGCAGCCTCACCCCCGGACAGGGGAATGAAAAACTGTTTTTT

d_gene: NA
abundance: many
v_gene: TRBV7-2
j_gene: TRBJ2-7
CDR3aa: CASSLGRQRYEQYF
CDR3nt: TGTGCCAGCAGCTTAGGGCGACAGCGCTACGAGCAGTACTTC

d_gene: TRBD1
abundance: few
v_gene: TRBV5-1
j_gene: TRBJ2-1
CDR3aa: CASSLGGWQNEQFF
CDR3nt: TGCGCCAGCAGCCTAGGGGGCTGGCAAAATGAGCAGTTCTTC

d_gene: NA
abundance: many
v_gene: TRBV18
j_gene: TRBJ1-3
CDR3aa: CASSPEGRGGNTIYF
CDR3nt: TGTGCCAGCTCACCGGAGGGACGTGGAGGAAACACCATATATTTT

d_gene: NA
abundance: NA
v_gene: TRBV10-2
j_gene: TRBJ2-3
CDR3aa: CASSESTMGSDTQYF
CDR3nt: TGCGCCAGCAGTGAGTCGACGATGGGATCAGATACGCAGTATTTT

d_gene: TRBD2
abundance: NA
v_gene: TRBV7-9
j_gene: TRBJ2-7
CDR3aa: CASSFAGATYEQYF
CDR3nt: TGTGCCAGCAGCTTTGCGGGAGCGACCTACGAGCAGTACTTC

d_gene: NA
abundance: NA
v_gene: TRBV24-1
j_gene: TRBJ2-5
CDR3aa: CATSDFWGLRETQYF
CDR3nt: TGTGCCACCAGTGATTTTTGGGGCTTGAGAGAGACCCAGTACTTC

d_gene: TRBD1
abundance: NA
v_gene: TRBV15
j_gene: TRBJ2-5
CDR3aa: CATSRETGGRETQYF
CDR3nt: TGTGCCACCAGCAGGGAGACAGGGGGCCGGGAGACCCAGTACTTC

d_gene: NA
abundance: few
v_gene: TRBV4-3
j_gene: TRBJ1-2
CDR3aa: CASSQEGRWGYTF
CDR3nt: TGCGCCAGCAGCCAAGAGGGCAGATGGGGCTACACCTTC

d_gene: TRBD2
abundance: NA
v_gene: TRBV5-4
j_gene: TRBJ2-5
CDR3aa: CASSSTSGGAQQYF
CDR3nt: TGTGCCAGCAGCTCCACTAGCGGGGGGGCTCAGCAGTACTTC

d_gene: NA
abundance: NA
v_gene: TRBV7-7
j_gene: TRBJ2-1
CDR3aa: CASSPDSAPYNEQFF
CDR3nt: TGTGCTAGCAGCCCAGACTCCGCCCCCTACAATGAGCAGTTCTTC

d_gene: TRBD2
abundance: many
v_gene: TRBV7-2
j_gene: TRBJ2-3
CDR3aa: CASSNSGGTDTQYF
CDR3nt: TGTGCCAGCAGCAATAGCGGGGGCACAGATACGCAGTATTTT

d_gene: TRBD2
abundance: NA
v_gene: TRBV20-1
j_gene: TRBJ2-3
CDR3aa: CSARPLAGVADTQYF
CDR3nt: TGCAGTGCTAGACCACTAGCGGGGGTCGCAGATACGCAGTATTTT

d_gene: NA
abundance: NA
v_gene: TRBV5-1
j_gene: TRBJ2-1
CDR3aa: CASSSSQGKGEQFF
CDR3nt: TGCGCCAGCAGCTCGTCACAGGGAAAGGGTGAGCAGTTCTTC

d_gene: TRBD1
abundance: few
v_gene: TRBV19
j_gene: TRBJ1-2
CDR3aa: CASSPTGTGQVYGYTF
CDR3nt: TGTGCCAGCAGTCCAACCGGGACAGGGCAAGTCTATGGCTACACCTTC

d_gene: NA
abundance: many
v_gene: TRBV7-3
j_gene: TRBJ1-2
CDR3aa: CASSENARRGGYTF
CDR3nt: TGTGCCAGCAGCGAAAACGCTCGGCGGGGTGGCTACACCTTC

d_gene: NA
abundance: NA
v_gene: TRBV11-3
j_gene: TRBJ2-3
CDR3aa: CASSLDRLAGTDTQYF
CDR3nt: TGTGCCAGCAGCTTAGACCGCCTAGCAGGTACAGATACGCAGTATTTT

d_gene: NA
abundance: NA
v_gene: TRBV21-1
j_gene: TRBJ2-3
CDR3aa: CASSKKTVPGAAVGTDTQYF
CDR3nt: TGTGCCAGCAGCAAAAAGACCGTGCCTGGTGCGGCCGTAGGCACAGATACGCAGTATTTT

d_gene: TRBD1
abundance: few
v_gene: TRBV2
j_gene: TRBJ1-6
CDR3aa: CASSRDRESPLHF
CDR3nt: TGTGCCAGCAGTCGTGACAGGGAATCACCCCTCCACTTT

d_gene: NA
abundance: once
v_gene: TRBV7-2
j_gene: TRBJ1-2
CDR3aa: CASSPRQNWGTF
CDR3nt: TGTGCCAGCAGCCCCCGACAGAATTGGGGCACCTTC

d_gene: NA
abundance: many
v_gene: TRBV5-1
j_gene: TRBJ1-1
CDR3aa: CASSLDTEAFF
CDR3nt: TGCGCCAGCAGCTTGGATACTGAAGCTTTCTTT

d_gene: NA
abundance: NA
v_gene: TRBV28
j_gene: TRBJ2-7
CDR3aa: CASSLGTYSYEQYF
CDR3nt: TGTGCCAGCAGTTTAGGGACATATTCCTACGAGCAGTACTTC

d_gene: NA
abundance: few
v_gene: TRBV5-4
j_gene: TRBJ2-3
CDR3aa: CASSPWTYTQYF
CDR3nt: TGTGCCAGCAGCCCCTGGACCTATACGCAGTATTTT

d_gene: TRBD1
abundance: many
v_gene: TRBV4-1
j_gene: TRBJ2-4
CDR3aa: CASSLTGVNIQYF
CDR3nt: TGCGCCAGCAGCCTGACAGGGGTGAACATTCAGTACTTC

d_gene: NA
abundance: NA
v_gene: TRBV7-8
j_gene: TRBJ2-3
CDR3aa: CASSRGSSTDTQYF
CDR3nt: TGTGCCAGCAGCCGAGGGTCTAGCACAGATACGCAGTATTTT

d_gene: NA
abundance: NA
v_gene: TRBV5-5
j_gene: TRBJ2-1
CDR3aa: CASSLGLGDHEQFF
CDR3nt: TGTGCCAGCAGCTTGGGTTTGGGGGACCATGAGCAGTTCTTC